This TCR beta chain was sequenced for a study of response to subunit inactivated influenza vaccine. Notes on the study in general: Few additional T cells are recruited per seasonal influenza vaccination, authors suggested.

There are a few counts of this clonotype. The antigen is not known. TCRdb called the RT-PCR reads again in MiXCR, with one record for every CDR3 protein. The sample includes 500,000 to 600,000 distinct CDR3 sequences, 16% seen only once; the top ten take 2.5% to 3.5%. The CDR3 consists of 14 residues. Trimming took 6 bases from V and 0 from J, leaving 12 bases between them. Germline CDR1 is MGHDK and CDR2 is SYGVNS. The sequencing used CD4+ T cells sorted from PBMCs, collected about 23 months after vaccination. The genes are TRBV25-1 and TRBJ2-7; D call uncertain. This TCR was sampled from a man between 50 and 75 years old who received an inactivated influenza vaccine. DNA for the CDR3: TGTGCCAGCAGACCAAATGGGGTCTCCTACGAGCAGTACTTC. Protein product: CASRPNGVSYEQYF.